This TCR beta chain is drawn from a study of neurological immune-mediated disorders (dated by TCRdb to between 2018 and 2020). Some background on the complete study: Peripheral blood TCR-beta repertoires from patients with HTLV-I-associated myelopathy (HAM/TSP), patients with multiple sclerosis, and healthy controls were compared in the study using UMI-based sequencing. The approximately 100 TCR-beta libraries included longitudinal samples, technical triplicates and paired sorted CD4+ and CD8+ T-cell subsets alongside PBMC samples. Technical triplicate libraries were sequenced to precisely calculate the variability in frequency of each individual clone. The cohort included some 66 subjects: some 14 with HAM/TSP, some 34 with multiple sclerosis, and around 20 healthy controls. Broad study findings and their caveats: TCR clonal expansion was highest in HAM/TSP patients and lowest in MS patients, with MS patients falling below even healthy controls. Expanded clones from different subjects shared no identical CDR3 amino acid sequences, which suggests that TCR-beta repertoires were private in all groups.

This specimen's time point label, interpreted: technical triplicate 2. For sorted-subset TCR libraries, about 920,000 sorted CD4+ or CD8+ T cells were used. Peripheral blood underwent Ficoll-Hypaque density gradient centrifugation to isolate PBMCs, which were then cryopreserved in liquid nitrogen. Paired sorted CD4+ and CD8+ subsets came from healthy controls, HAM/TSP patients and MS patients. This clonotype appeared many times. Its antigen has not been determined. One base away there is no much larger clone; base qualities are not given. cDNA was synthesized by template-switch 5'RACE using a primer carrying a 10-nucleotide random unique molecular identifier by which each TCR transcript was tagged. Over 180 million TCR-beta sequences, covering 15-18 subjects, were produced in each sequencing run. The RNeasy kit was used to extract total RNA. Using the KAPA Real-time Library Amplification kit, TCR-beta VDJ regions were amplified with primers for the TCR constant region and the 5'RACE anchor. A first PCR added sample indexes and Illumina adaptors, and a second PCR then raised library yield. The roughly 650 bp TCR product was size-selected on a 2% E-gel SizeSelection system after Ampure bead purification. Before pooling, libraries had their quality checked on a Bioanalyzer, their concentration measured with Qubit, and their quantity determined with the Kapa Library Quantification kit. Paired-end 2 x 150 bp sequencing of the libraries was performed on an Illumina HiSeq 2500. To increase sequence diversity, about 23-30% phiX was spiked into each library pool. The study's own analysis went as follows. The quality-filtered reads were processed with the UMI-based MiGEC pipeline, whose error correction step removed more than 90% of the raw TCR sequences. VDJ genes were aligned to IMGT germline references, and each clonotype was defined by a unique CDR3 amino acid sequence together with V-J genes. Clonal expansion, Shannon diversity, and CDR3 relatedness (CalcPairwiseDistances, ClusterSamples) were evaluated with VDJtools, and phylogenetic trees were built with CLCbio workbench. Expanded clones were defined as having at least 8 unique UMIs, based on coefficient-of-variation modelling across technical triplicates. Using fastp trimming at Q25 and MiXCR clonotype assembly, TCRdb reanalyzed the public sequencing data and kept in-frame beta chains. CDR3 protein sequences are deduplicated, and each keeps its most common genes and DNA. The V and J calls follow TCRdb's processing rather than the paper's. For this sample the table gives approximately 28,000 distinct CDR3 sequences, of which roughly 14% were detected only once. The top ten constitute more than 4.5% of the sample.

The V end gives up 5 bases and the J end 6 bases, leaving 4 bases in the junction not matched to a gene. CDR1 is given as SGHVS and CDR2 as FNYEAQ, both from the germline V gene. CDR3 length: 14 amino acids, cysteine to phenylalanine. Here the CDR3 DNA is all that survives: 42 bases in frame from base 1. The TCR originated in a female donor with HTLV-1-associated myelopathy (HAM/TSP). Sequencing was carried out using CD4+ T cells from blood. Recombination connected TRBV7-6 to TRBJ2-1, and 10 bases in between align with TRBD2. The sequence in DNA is TGTGCCAGCAGCCTGAGCGGGAGGGCCAATGAGCAGTTCTTC. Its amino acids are CASSLSGRANEQFF.